The present T cell receptor (beta chain) was sequenced within a study of CD8 T cells in ankylosing spondylitis. Generation of TCR beta libraries employed quantitative 5'-RACE incorporating molecular barcodes. One entry per CDR3 protein, called by TCRdb with MiXCR from the 5' RACE reads. Of tens of thousands of distinct CDR3 sequences in the sample, around 6.5% were seen once. The source of this sequence is a male donor with ankylosing spondylitis. The sequenced material came from synovial fluid, either unsorted or a sorted T cell fraction (not recorded which).

The CDR3 reads CASSLVLAGYNEQFF. DNA of the CDR3: TGTGCCAGCAGCTTAGTACTAGCGGGATACAATGAGCAGTTCTTC. This chain uses TRBV11-2 with TRBJ2-1, with TRBD2 identical over 10 bases. The CDR3 is 15 amino acids. The germline V gene encodes CDR1 SGHAT and CDR2 FQNNGV. V dropped 1 base and J dropped 4; count of bases not matched to a gene: 1. The whole variable domain, filled in from reference TRBV11-2 and TRBJ2-1, reads EAGVAQSPRYKIIEKRQSVAFWCNPISGHATLYWYQQILGQGPKLLIQFQNNGVVDDSQLPKDRFSAERLKGVDSTLKIQPAKLEDSAVYLCASSLVLAGYNEQFFGPGTRLTVL.